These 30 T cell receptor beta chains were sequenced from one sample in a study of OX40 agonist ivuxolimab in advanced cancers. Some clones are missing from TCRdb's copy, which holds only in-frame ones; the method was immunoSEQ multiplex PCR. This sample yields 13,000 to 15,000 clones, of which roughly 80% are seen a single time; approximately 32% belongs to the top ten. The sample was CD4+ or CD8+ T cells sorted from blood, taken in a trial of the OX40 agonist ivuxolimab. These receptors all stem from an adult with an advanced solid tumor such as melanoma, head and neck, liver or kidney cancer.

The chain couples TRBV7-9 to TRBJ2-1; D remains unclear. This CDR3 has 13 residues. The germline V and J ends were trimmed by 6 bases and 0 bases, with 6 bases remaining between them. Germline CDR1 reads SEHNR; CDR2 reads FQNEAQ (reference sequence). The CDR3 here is CASRRGSYNEQFF. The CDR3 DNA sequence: TGTGCCAGCAGACGCGGCTCCTACAATGAGCAGTTCTTC.

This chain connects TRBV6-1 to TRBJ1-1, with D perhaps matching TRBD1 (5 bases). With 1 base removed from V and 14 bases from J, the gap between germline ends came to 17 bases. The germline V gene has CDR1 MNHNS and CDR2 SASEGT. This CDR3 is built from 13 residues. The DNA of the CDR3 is TGTGCCAGCAGTGAAGAGGTCACAGGAATGATATTCTTT. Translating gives CASSEEVTGMIFF.

The CDR3, as DNA: TGTGCCAGCAGCTTAATCGCAGCTCGGACTGAAGCTTTCTTT. Translated: CASSLIAARTEAFF. V usage is TRBV7-3 and J usage is TRBJ1-1, with no clear D. Germline-derived CDR1 and CDR2 are SGHTA and FQGTGA. The CDR3 sequence is 14 residues long. Trimming removed 1 base from V and 5 bases from J, with 11 bases in between.

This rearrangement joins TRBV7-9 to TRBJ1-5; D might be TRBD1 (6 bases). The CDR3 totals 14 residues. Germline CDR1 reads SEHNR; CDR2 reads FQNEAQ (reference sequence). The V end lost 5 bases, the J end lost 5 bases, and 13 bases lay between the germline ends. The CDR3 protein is CASSLGGGDQPQHF. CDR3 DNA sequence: TGTGCCAGCAGCCTAGGGGGGGGCGATCAGCCCCAGCATTTT.

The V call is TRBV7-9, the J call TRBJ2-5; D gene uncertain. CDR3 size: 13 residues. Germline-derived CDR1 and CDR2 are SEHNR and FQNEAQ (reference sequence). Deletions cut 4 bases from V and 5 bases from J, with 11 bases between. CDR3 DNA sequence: TGTGCCAGCAGCTGGACCGGTGGGGAGACCCAGTACTTC. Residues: CASSWTGGETQYF.

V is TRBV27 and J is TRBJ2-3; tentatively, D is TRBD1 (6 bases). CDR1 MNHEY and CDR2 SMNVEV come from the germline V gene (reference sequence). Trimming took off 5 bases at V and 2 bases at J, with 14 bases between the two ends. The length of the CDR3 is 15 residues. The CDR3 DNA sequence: TGTGCCAGCAGTCCCACAGGGTCCCCCACAGATACGCAGTATTTT. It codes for CASSPTGSPTDTQYF.

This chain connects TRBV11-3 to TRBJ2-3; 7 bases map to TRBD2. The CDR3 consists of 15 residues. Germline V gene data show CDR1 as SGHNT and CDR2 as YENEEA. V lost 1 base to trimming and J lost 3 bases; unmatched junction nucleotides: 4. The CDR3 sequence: CASSLGREGTDTQYF. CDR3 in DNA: TGTGCCAGCAGCTTAGGGAGGGAGGGGACAGATACGCAGTATTTT.

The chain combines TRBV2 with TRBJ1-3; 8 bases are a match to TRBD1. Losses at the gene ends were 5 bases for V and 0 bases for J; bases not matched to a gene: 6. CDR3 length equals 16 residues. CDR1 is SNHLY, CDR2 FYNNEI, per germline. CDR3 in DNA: TGTGCCAGCAGTCCTGACAGGGGACTCTCTGGAAACACCATATATTTT. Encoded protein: CASSPDRGLSGNTIYF.

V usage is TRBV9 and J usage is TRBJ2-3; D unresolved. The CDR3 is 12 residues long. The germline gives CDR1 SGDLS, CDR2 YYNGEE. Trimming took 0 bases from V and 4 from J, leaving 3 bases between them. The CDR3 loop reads CASSVGSDTQYF. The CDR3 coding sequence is TGTGCCAGCAGCGTAGGGTCAGATACGCAGTATTTT.

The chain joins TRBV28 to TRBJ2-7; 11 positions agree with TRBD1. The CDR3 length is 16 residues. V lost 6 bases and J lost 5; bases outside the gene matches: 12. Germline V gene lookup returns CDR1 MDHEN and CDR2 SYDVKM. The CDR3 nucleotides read TGTGCCAGCAGGGGCACTAGGACAGGGGGCAATAACGAGCAGTACTTC. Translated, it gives CASRGTRTGGNNEQYF.

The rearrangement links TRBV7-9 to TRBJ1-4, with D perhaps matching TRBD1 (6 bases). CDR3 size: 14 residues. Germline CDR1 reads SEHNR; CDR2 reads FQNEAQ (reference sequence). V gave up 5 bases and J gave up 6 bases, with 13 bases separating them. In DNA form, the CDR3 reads TGTGCCAGCAGCCTAGGGGGTCCCTATGAAAAACTGTTTTTT. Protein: CASSLGGPYEKLFF.

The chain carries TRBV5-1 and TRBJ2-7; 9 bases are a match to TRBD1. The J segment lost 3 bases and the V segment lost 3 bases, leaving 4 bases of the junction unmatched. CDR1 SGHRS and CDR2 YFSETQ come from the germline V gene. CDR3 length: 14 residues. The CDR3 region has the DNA TGCGCCAGCAGCTGGGACAGGGTGGGCTACGAGCAGTACTTC. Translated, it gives CASSWDRVGYEQYF.

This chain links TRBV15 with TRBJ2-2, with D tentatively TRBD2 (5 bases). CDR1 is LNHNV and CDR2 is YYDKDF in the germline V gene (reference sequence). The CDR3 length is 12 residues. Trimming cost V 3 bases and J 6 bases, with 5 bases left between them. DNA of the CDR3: TGTGCCACCAGCAGGCGGGCCGGGGAGCTGTTTTTT. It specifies CATSRRAGELFF.

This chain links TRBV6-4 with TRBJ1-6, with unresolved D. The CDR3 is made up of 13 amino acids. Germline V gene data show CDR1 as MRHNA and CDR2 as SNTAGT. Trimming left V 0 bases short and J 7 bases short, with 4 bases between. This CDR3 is CASSDSGNSPLHF. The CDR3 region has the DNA TGTGCCAGCAGTGACTCAGGGAATTCACCCCTCCACTTT.

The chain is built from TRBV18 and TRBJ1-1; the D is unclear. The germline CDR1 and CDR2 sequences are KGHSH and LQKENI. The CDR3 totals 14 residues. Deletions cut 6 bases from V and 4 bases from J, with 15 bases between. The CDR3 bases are TGTGCCAGCTCCCCCAGAGAGGGCGTCACTGAAGCTTTCTTT. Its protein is CASSPREGVTEAFF.

CDR3 coding DNA: TGTGCCAGCAGCCAAGATCGATATAATACCGGGGAGCTGTTTTTT. It codes for CASSQDRYNTGELFF. The chain recombines TRBV14 with TRBJ2-2; D is undetermined. Between the trimmed V and J ends, which lost 0 bases and 5 bases, there was a span of 10 bases. Germline V CDR1 and CDR2: SGHDN, FVKESK. The CDR3 length is 15 residues. The variable domain in full, with the rest retrieved from reference TRBV14 and TRBJ2-2, is EAGVTQFPSHSVIEKGQTVTLRCDPISGHDNLYWYRRVMGKEIKFLLHFVKESKQDESGMPNNRFLAERTGGTYSTLKVQPAELEDSGVYFCASSQDRYNTGELFFGEGSRLTVL.

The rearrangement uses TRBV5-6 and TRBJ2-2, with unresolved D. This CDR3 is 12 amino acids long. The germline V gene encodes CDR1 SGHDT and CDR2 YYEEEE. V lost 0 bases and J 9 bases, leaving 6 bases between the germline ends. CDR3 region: CASSLGIRELFF. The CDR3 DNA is TGTGCCAGCAGCTTGGGGATACGGGAGCTGTTTTTT.

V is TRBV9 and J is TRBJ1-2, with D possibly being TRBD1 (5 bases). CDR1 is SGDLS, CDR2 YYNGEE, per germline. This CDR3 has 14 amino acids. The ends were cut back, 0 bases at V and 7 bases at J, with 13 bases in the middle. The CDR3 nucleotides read TGTGCCAGCAGCGTAGAAAGGGACTTCGGTGGCTACACCTTC. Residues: CASSVERDFGGYTF.

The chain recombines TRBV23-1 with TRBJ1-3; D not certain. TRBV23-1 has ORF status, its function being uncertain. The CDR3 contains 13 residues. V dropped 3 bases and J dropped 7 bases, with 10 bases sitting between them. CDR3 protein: CASSHCGGNTIYF. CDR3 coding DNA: TGCGCCAGCAGTCACTGTGGTGGGAACACCATATATTTT.

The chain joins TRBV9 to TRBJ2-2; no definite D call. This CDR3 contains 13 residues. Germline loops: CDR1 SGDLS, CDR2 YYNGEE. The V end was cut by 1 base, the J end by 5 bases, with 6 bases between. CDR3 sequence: CASSVSATGELFF. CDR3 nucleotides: TGTGCCAGCAGCGTATCGGCTACCGGGGAGCTGTTTTTT. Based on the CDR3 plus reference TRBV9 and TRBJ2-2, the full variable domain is DSGVTQTPKHLITATGQRVTLRCSPRSGDLSVYWYQQSLDQGLQFLIQYYNGEERAKGNILERFSAQQFPDLHSELNLSSLELGDSALYFCASSVSATGELFFGEGSRLTVL.

The CDR3 reads CASSSTGEETQYF. CDR3 DNA: TGTGCCAGCTCCTCGACAGGGGAAGAGACCCAGTACTTC. The chain joins TRBV18 to TRBJ2-5; 8 bases fit TRBD1. Germline V gives CDR1 KGHSH, CDR2 LQKENI. Trimming took 6 bases from V and 3 from J; bases not matched to a gene: 3. This CDR3 comprises 13 residues.

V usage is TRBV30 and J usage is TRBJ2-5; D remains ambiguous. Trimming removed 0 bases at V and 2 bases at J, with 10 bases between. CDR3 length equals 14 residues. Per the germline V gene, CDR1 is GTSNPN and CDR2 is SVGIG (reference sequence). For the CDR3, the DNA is TGTGCCTGGAGTGTACGGCGGAAACAAGAGACCCAGTACTTC. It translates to CAWSVRRKQETQYF. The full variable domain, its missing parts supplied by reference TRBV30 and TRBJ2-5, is SQTIHQWPATLVQPVGSPLSLECTVEGTSNPNLYWYRQAAGRGLQLLFYSVGIGQISSEVPQNLSASRPQDRQFILSSKKLLLSDSGFYLCAWSVRRKQETQYFGPGTRLLVL.

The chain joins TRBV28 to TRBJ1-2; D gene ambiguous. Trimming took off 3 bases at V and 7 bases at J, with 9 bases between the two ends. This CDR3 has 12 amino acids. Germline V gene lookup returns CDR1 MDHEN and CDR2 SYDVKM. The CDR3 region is CASSFSGGGYTF. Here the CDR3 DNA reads TGTGCCAGCAGTTTCTCAGGAGGTGGCTACACCTTC.

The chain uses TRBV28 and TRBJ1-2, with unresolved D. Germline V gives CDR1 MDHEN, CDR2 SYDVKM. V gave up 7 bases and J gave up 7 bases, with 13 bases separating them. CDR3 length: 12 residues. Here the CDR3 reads CASIKGGLGYTF. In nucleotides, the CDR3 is TGTGCCAGCATAAAGGGAGGGCTTGGCTACACCTTC.

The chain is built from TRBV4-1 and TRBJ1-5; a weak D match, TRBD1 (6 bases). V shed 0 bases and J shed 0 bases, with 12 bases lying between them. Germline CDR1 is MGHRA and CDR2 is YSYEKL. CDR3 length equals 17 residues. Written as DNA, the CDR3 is TGCGCCAGCAGCCAAGACACAGGGACACTTAGCAATCAGCCCCAGCATTTT. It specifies CASSQDTGTLSNQPQHF.

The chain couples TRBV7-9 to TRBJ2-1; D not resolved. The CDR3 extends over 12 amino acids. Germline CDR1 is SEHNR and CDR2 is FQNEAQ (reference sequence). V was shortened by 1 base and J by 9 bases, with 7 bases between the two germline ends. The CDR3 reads CASSLGLGEQFF. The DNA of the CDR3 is TGTGCCAGCAGCTTAGGTCTCGGTGAGCAGTTCTTC.

The CDR3 spells CASSIQGDNEKLFF. The CDR3 coding sequence is TGTGCCAGCAGTATACAGGGAGATAATGAAAAACTGTTTTTT. V and J are TRBV28 and TRBJ1-4; tentative D call: TRBD1 (6 bases). There are 14 residues in the CDR3. The germline CDR1 and CDR2 sequences are MDHEN and SYDVKM. V was pared by 5 bases and J by 4 bases, with 11 bases between.

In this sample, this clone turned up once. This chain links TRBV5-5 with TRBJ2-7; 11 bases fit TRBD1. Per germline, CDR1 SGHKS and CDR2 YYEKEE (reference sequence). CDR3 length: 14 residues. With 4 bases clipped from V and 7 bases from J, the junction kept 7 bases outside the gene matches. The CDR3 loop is CASSVFGTGGEQYF. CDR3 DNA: TGTGCCAGCAGCGTTTTCGGGACAGGGGGAGAGCAGTACTTC.

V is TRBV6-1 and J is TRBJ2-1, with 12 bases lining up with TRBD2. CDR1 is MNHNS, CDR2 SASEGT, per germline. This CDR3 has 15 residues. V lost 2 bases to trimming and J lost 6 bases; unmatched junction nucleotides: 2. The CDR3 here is CASSELAGGPNEQFF. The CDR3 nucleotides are TGTGCCAGCAGTGAACTAGCGGGAGGGCCCAATGAGCAGTTCTTC.

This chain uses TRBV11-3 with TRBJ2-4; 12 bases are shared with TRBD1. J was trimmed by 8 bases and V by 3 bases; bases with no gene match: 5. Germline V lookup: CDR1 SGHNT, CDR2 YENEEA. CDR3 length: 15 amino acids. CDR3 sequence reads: CASSLGQGASDIQYF. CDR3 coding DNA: TGTGCCAGCAGCTTGGGACAGGGGGCGTCGGACATTCAGTACTTC.